The 15 T cell receptor beta chains below all came from one sample that was sequenced in a study of T cell changes during pregnancy in multiple sclerosis. Generated by immunoSEQ multiplex PCR, the TCRdb table keeps only in-frame clones and is missing some. This table holds about 49,000 clones, almost 90% found once. The material was peripheral blood, obtained after pregnancy. The receptors were sampled from a female donor in good health, enrolled as a control in a pregnancy study.

The V call is TRBV19, the J call TRBJ1-1, with 8 bases aligning to TRBD1. This CDR3 is built from 15 residues. Trimming took 7 bases from V and 2 from J; bases not matched to a gene: 9. The germline gives CDR1 LNHDA, CDR2 SQIVND (reference sequence). CDR3 nucleotide sequence: TGTGCCAGTACATCAGGGGGGACAGGTAACACTGAAGCTTTCTTT. Its protein product is CASTSGGTGNTEAFF.

V is TRBV7-9 and J is TRBJ2-3, with TRBD2 matching 9 bases. After removal of 5 bases from V and 8 bases from J, the junction contained 8 bases not matched to a gene. The CDR3 length is 14 residues. In germline, CDR1 is SEHNR, CDR2 FQNEAQ (reference sequence). CDR3 bases: TGTGCCAGCAGCATGGGGACTAGCCGCGGTACGCAGTATTTT. Its protein is CASSMGTSRGTQYF.

The rearrangement uses TRBV7-9 and TRBJ2-7; maybe TRBD2 (5 bases). Germline V CDR1 and CDR2: SEHNR, FQNEAQ (reference sequence). The CDR3 length is 15 residues. Trimming left V 4 bases short and J 6 bases short, with 19 bases between. The CDR3 sequence is CASSSEGPPSGEQYF. For the CDR3, the DNA is TGTGCCAGCAGCTCTGAGGGCCCTCCCTCAGGCGAGCAGTACTTC.

The chain recombines TRBV9 with TRBJ1-2, with no clear D. Germline V gene sequence: CDR1 SGDLS, CDR2 YYNGEE. Trimming took 0 bases from V and 1 from J, leaving 7 bases between them. This CDR3 is built from 14 residues. The CDR3 DNA follows: TGTGCCAGCAGCGTAGGGAGAGTTAACTATGGCTACACCTTC. Protein sequence: CASSVGRVNYGYTF.

J is TRBJ2-1 and V is TRBV29-1; 7 positions agree with TRBD1. With 4 bases clipped from V and 3 bases from J, the junction kept 3 bases outside the gene matches. Germline loops: CDR1 SQVTM, CDR2 ANQGSEA. The CDR3 has 13 amino acids. DNA for the CDR3: TGCAGCGTTGTCCGGGACAGCTACAATGAGCAGTTCTTC. Amino acid sequence: CSVVRDSYNEQFF.

The chain uses TRBV6-6 and TRBJ1-4, with D unresolved. Trimming removed 6 bases at V and 5 bases at J, with 10 bases between. The germline V gene encodes CDR1 MNHNY and CDR2 SVGAGI (reference sequence). CDR3 size: 13 residues. CDR3 bases: TGTGCCAGCAGCTCCCTACTCAATGAAAAACTGTTTTTT. It codes for CASSSLLNEKLFF.

This chain links TRBV10-3 with TRBJ1-1, with D unclear. The CDR3 runs 15 residues. The V and J ends lost 8 bases and 2 bases respectively, with 18 bases between them. Per germline, CDR1 ENHRY and CDR2 SYGVKD. As DNA, the CDR3 is TGTGCCATCTGGAGAAACTCTCACCCAAACACTGAAGCTTTCTTT. As protein: CAIWRNSHPNTEAFF.

V gene TRBV5-1 combines with J gene TRBJ1-2; TRBD1 aligns across 7 bases. In germline, CDR1 is SGHRS, CDR2 YFSETQ. This CDR3 is built from 14 residues. J was trimmed by 0 bases and V by 2 bases; bases with no gene match: 1. The chain's CDR3 is CASSLGTANYGYTF. CDR3 DNA: TGCGCCAGCAGCTTAGGGACAGCTAACTATGGCTACACCTTC.

The chain couples TRBV7-8 to TRBJ2-1, with a possible D match to TRBD2 (6 bases). Germline V gives CDR1 SGHVS, CDR2 FQNEAQ. The V end was cut by 5 bases, the J end by 0 bases, with 14 bases between. This CDR3 region has 16 residues. This CDR3 is CASSLGSGSSYNEQFF. As DNA, the CDR3 is TGTGCCAGCAGCCTCGGTAGCGGTAGCTCCTACAATGAGCAGTTCTTC.

The chain joins TRBV7-3 to TRBJ2-3; 7 nucleotides align to TRBD2. The CDR3 is 13 residues long. V lost 5 bases and J lost 8; bases outside the gene matches: 7. Germline CDR1 reads SGHTA; CDR2 reads FQGTGA. CDR3 sequence: CASSLTSVGTQYF. The DNA of the CDR3 is TGTGCCAGCAGCCTTACTAGCGTTGGTACGCAGTATTTT.

This chain connects TRBV15 to TRBJ2-7, with 10 bases that match TRBD2. The trim removed 0 bases at V and 7 bases at J, leaving 15 bases unmatched. This CDR3 contains 18 residues. CDR1 is LNHNV and CDR2 is YYDKDF in the germline V gene (reference sequence). The DNA of the CDR3 is TGTGCCACCAGCAGAGACAAAGTTAGCGGGAGGACCTCTGTGGAGCAGTACTTC. This encodes CATSRDKVSGRTSVEQYF.

V and J are TRBV5-1 and TRBJ2-7, with a tentative D call TRBD2 (6 bases). Germline values: CDR1 SGHRS, CDR2 YFSETQ. The CDR3 spans 13 residues. The V gene lost 4 bases and the J gene lost 4 bases, with 12 bases spanning the gap. The CDR3 here is CASSTWAGYEQYF. In DNA, the CDR3 is TGCGCCAGCAGCACGTGGGCGGGGTACGAGCAGTACTTC.

Of note for this clone: A much more abundant neighbour one base away suggests this may be a read error. Other DNA sequences of this sample code for an identical CDR3. The chain is built from TRBV30 and TRBJ1-1, with unresolved D. CDR1 GTSNPN and CDR2 SVGIG come from the germline V gene (reference sequence). V lost 2 bases, J lost 5 bases, and 12 bases lay in between. The CDR3 runs 13 residues. CDR3 DNA: TGTGCCTGGAGTCGGACTGGGCAGACTGAAGCTTTCTTT. Protein product: CAWSRTGQTEAFF.

The J gene is TRBJ2-7, the V gene TRBV19, with 10 bases aligning to TRBD2. Germline V gene lookup returns CDR1 LNHDA and CDR2 SQIVND (reference sequence). The CDR3 spans 16 residues. The V segment lost 5 bases and the J segment 4 bases; nucleotides outside the gene matches: 11. The CDR3 is CASSSRRGLATYEQYF. In nucleotides, the CDR3 is TGTGCCAGTAGTTCACGCCGGGGACTAGCGACTTACGAGCAGTACTTC.

The rearrangement links TRBV19 to TRBJ1-2; D ambiguous. Trimming shortened V by 5 bases and J by 10 bases, and 11 bases separated the two germline ends. Germline loops: CDR1 LNHDA, CDR2 SQIVND (reference sequence). The CDR3 is 11 residues long. This chain's CDR3 is CASSPGLDYTF. The DNA for the CDR3 is TGTGCCAGTAGTCCAGGACTTGACTACACCTTC.